These 29 T cell receptor beta chains originate from one sample sequenced in a study of CD4 T cells in relation to SARS-CoV-2 and coronaviruses. Unexposed donor CD4+ T cells date from about 2011-2018, before the COVID-19 pandemic. The cells were cultured for about ten days before CD4+ T cells were isolated. Antigen specificity for these receptors is unknown. The table came from immunoSEQ multiplex PCR; TCRdb's copy has only in-frame clones and leaves some out. This table holds roughly 18,000 clones, about 68% found once. Sequenced material: CD4+ T cells from PBMCs, cultured in vitro. The receptor set was obtained from a human donor in good health.

The count of this clone is one. The CDR3 protein is CASRATGVNSPLHF. CDR3 DNA: TGTGCCAGCAGAGCAACAGGGGTAAATTCACCCCTCCACTTT. The V gene is TRBV6-5, the J gene TRBJ1-6; 7 bases agree with TRBD1. The V and J ends lost 6 bases and 7 bases, in that order; junction bases with no gene match: 6. Germline CDR1 MNHEY, CDR2 SVGAGI. The CDR3 sequence is 14 residues long.

This clone was detected a few times. The CDR3 loop is CASSELGPDYGYTF. CDR3 DNA: TGTGCCAGCAGTGAACTGGGGCCCGACTATGGCTACACCTTC. The chain couples TRBV2 to TRBJ1-2, with TRBD1 as a possible D gene (5 bases). The germline gives CDR1 SNHLY, CDR2 FYNNEI. The CDR3 has 14 amino acids. V was pared by 2 bases and J by 3 bases, with 10 bases between.

This chain links TRBV10-3 with TRBJ2-7; 8 nucleotides agree with TRBD1. V was clipped by 10 bases and J by 2 bases; unmatched bases: 10. Germline V gives CDR1 ENHRY, CDR2 SYGVKD. This CDR3 contains 14 residues. The CDR3 loop reads CATNKWDRTYEQYF. In DNA, the CDR3 is TGTGCCACCAATAAGTGGGACAGGACCTACGAGCAGTACTTC.

This clone was seen a few times. The CDR3, as DNA: TGTGCAAGTGCCGGGAGGAGGAGCTCCTATAATTCACCCCTCCACTTT. The encoded protein is CASAGRRSSYNSPLHF. The V gene is TRBV12-2, the J gene TRBJ1-6. TRBV12-2 is an annotated pseudogene. There are 16 residues in the CDR3.

This chain's CDR3 is CASSLDSYEQYF. CDR3 in DNA: TGTGCCAGCAGTCTGGACAGCTACGAGCAGTACTTC. The J gene is TRBJ2-7, the V gene TRBV12-3 or TRBV12-4, with TRBD1 as a possible D gene (6 bases). The V gene lost 5 bases and the J gene lost 3 bases, with 8 bases spanning the gap. The CDR3 consists of 12 residues.

This clone showed up just a few times. The V gene is TRBV10-1, the J gene TRBJ2-2; 9 nucleotides agree with TRBD1. The CDR3 totals 13 residues. In germline, CDR1 is WNHNN, CDR2 SYGVQD (reference sequence). Trimming at V came to 2 bases and at J to 14 bases, leaving 6 bases not matched to a gene. In nucleotides, the CDR3 is TGCGCCAGCAGTGAGAGTGGGACAGGGACCCTGTTTTTT. Its protein product is CASSESGTGTLFF.

The DNA for the CDR3 is TGTGCCAGCAGCTTTTACGGGTACGAGCAGTACTTC. Residues: CASSFYGYEQYF. The V call is TRBV7-2, the J call TRBJ2-7; D unclear. CDR1 and CDR2 from the germline V gene are SGHTA and FQGNSA. Trimming removed 3 bases at V and 4 bases at J, with 7 bases between. There are 12 residues in the CDR3.

The J gene is TRBJ1-6, the V gene TRBV7-9; 7 nucleotides line up with TRBD1. This CDR3 is 15 amino acids long. CDR1 SEHNR and CDR2 FQNEAQ come from the germline V gene (reference sequence). V was pared by 4 bases and J by 4 bases, with 4 bases of the junction left unmatched. CDR3 sequence reads: CASSSQGIYNSPLHF. The CDR3 DNA is TGTGCCAGCAGCTCACAGGGGATTTATAATTCACCCCTCCACTTT.

This rearrangement joins TRBV7-9 to TRBJ2-6; D gene ambiguous. The CDR3 sequence is 15 residues long. Germline CDR1 and CDR2: SEHNR and FQNEAQ (reference sequence). V was cut by 5 bases and J by 0 bases, with 8 bases left in between. Here the CDR3 DNA reads TGTGCCAGCAGCATCGACGGCTCTGGGGCCAACGTCCTGACTTTC. This codes for CASSIDGSGANVLTF.

The chain uses TRBV29-1 and TRBJ1-1; the D gene is possibly TRBD1 (6 bases). The CDR3 spans 15 residues. Trimming took off 4 bases at V and 2 bases at J, with 17 bases between the two ends. In germline, CDR1 is SQVTM, CDR2 ANQGSEA. The CDR3 nucleotides are TGCAGCGTTGGTTTTTCCGGGGGCTTAAACACTGAAGCTTTCTTT. Translation: CSVGFSGGLNTEAFF.

This rearrangement joins TRBV7-3 to TRBJ2-3; D is ambiguous. Germline CDR1 SGHTA, CDR2 FQGTGA. The V and J ends lost 2 bases and 0 bases respectively, with 3 bases between them. The CDR3 spans 13 residues. The CDR3 sequence is CASSLSSTDTQYF. CDR3 in DNA: TGTGCCAGCAGCTTATCGAGCACAGATACGCAGTATTTT.

The chain carries TRBV3-1 (or the pseudogene TRBV3-2) and TRBJ1-2, with 10 bases matching TRBD1. The CDR3 runs 16 residues. Germline loops: CDR1 LGHDT, CDR2 YNNKEL (reference sequence). V lost 4 bases, J lost 1 base, and 6 bases stayed unmatched. The chain's CDR3 is CASSPSGQGINYGYTF. CDR3 bases: TGTGCCAGCAGCCCATCGGGACAGGGGATTAACTATGGCTACACCTTC.

The chain links TRBV13 to TRBJ1-3; D unresolved. This CDR3 contains 18 residues. Trimming removed 5 bases at V and 0 bases at J, with 20 bases between. Germline lookup yields CDR1 PRHDT and CDR2 FYEKMQ (reference sequence). CDR3 residues: CASSPRPAGLSSGNTIYF. As DNA, the CDR3 is TGTGCCAGCAGCCCCCGGCCGGCGGGCCTGAGCTCTGGAAACACCATATATTTT.

This clone was picked up one time. This chain connects TRBV2 to TRBJ1-2, with no clear D. The CDR3 covers 12 residues. Trimming pared 3 bases from V and 8 bases from J, leaving 10 bases between. CDR1 and CDR2 (germline): SNHLY, FYNNEI. The CDR3 sequence: CASSDSLSGYTF. The CDR3 DNA reads as TGTGCCAGCAGTGATTCTTTAAGCGGCTACACCTTC.

The CDR3 loop is CASSMTSGGNTGELFF. The CDR3 DNA reads as TGTGCCAGCAGTATGACTAGCGGGGGGAACACCGGGGAGCTGTTTTTT. The chain recombines TRBV28 with TRBJ2-2, with 12 bases that match TRBD2. Per germline, CDR1 MDHEN and CDR2 SYDVKM. J gave up 1 base and V 5 bases, and 2 bases lay outside the gene matches. CDR3 length equals 16 residues.

The chain links TRBV27 to TRBJ1-4, with 7 bases fitting TRBD1. The germline V gene encodes CDR1 MNHEY and CDR2 SMNVEV (reference sequence). This CDR3 is built from 16 residues. V was clipped by 2 bases and J by 3 bases; unmatched bases: 6. The CDR3 region has the DNA TGTGCCAGCAGTTTAAGGGGGCAGGGCCCTAATGAAAAACTGTTTTTT. This encodes CASSLRGQGPNEKLFF.

The gene calls are TRBV6-1 and TRBJ2-7; 9 nucleotides align to TRBD1. Trimming at V came to 3 bases and at J to 4 bases, leaving 7 bases not matched to a gene. The CDR3 loop spans 15 amino acids. Per the germline V gene, CDR1 is MNHNS and CDR2 is SASEGT. This chain's CDR3 is CASSDGGTGSYEQYF. The CDR3 DNA follows: TGTGCCAGCAGTGACGGCGGGACAGGGTCTTACGAGCAGTACTTC.

The chain links TRBV28 to TRBJ1-5; possibly TRBD1 for D (5 bases). The ends were cut back, 3 bases at V and 3 bases at J, with 9 bases in the middle. CDR1 and CDR2 from the germline V gene are MDHEN and SYDVKM. The CDR3 has 14 residues. In nucleotides, the CDR3 is TGTGCCAGCAGTTTTCGCAGGGACAATCAGCCCCAGCATTTT. This codes for CASSFRRDNQPQHF.

This chain connects TRBV7-9 to TRBJ1-3; the D gene is possibly TRBD1 (6 bases). V lost 5 bases, J lost 4 bases, and 12 bases lay in between. The CDR3 length is 14 residues. The V gene's germline CDR1 is SEHNR and CDR2 FQNEAQ (reference sequence). The CDR3 sequence: CASSQTGTGNTIYF. CDR3 nucleotide sequence: TGTGCCAGCAGCCAAACAGGGACGGGAAACACCATATATTTT.

The chain has TRBV28 and TRBJ1-1, with a weak D call TRBD1 (5 bases). This CDR3 is built from 12 residues. Per the germline V gene, CDR1 is MDHEN and CDR2 is SYDVKM. Deletions cut 8 bases from V and 3 bases from J, with 10 bases between. Here the CDR3 DNA reads TGTGCCAGCGGGACGGTAGACACTGAAGCTTTCTTT. Translation gives CASGTVDTEAFF.

This rearrangement joins TRBV6-5 to TRBJ1-1; 11 nucleotides match TRBD1. The CDR3 spans 13 residues. Trimming took 4 bases from V and 6 from J; bases not matched to a gene: 1. Germline CDR1 MNHEY, CDR2 SVGAGI. CDR3 sequence: CASSSGQGAEAFF. The CDR3 nucleotides are TGTGCCAGCAGTTCGGGACAGGGGGCTGAAGCTTTCTTT.

The chain combines TRBV10-3 with TRBJ1-3, with TRBD1 identical over 7 bases. V gave up 3 bases and J gave up 1 base; unmatched junction bases: 3. Germline assignment: CDR1 ENHRY and CDR2 SYGVKD. The CDR3 covers 15 residues. CDR3 DNA: TGTGCCATCAGTGATGACAGGGCTTCTGGAAACACCATATATTTT. Translating it yields CAISDDRASGNTIYF.

The V call is TRBV5-1, the J call TRBJ2-3; TRBD2 matches at 12 bases. The V and J ends lost 4 bases and 5 bases, in that order; junction bases with no gene match: 8. In germline, CDR1 is SGHRS, CDR2 YFSETQ. The CDR3 extends over 16 amino acids. In DNA form, the CDR3 reads TGCGCCAGCAGCGGGCGACTAGCGGGAGATTTAGATACGCAGTATTTT. Translation: CASSGRLAGDLDTQYF.

V is TRBV2 and J is TRBJ2-7, with TRBD1 identical over 9 bases. The CDR3 loop spans 13 amino acids. Germline CDR1 and CDR2: SNHLY and FYNNEI. The V segment lost 6 bases and the J segment 3 bases; nucleotides outside the gene matches: 3. Written as DNA, the CDR3 is TGTGCCAGCAGCCGGGACAGGGACTACGAGCAGTACTTC. Amino acids: CASSRDRDYEQYF.

This sequence joins TRBV10-3 and TRBJ1-5; possibly TRBD1 for D (6 bases). Germline loops: CDR1 ENHRY, CDR2 SYGVKD. V lost 10 bases and J lost 7, with 14 bases in between. This CDR3 is built from 12 residues. The CDR3, as DNA: TGTGCCACGAAGGAGGGGGAACAGCCCCAGCATTTT. Translating it yields CATKEGEQPQHF.

This clone was detected a few times. V gene TRBV7-9 combines with J gene TRBJ1-1; 9 bases are shared with TRBD1. Germline trimming cut 6 bases from V and 4 bases from J; bases unmatched to any gene: 9. Per the germline V gene, CDR1 is SEHNR and CDR2 is FQNEAQ (reference sequence). CDR3 length: 15 residues. CDR3 residues: CASSPQGAFGTEAFF. CDR3 DNA sequence: TGTGCCAGCAGTCCACAGGGGGCGTTTGGCACTGAAGCTTTCTTT.

J is TRBJ2-7 and V is TRBV20-1; D may be TRBD1 (6 bases). V dropped 3 bases and J dropped 3 bases, with 12 bases sitting between them. CDR3 length: 13 residues. Germline V lookup: CDR1 DFQATT, CDR2 SNEGSKA (reference sequence). The CDR3 DNA reads TGCAGTGCTAGTACCCAGGGGATCTACGAGCAGTACTTC. Translated: CSASTQGIYEQYF.

V is TRBV11-2 and J is TRBJ1-1; 7 bases agree with TRBD1. The junction had 4 bases not matched to a gene; V was cut back by 6 bases and J by 0 bases. The germline V gene encodes CDR1 SGHAT and CDR2 FQNNGV. CDR3 length equals 14 residues. The CDR3 nucleotides read TGTGCCAGCAGATGGGGACAGATGAACACTGAAGCTTTCTTT. Its protein is CASRWGQMNTEAFF. Combining the CDR3 with reference TRBV11-2 and TRBJ1-1 gives the whole variable domain EAGVAQSPRYKIIEKRQSVAFWCNPISGHATLYWYQQILGQGPKLLIQFQNNGVVDDSQLPKDRFSAERLKGVDSTLKIQPAKLEDSAVYLCASRWGQMNTEAFFGQGTRLTVV.

J is TRBJ2-1 and V is TRBV24-1; the match to TRBD2 covers 9 bases. Germline lookup yields CDR1 KGHDR and CDR2 SFDVKD. CDR3 length: 16 residues. Trimming at V came to 3 bases and at J to 6 bases, leaving 8 bases not matched to a gene. In DNA form, the CDR3 reads TGTGCCACCAGTGATATGGGTCTAGCGGGAAGCAATGAGCAGTTCTTC. It codes for CATSDMGLAGSNEQFF.